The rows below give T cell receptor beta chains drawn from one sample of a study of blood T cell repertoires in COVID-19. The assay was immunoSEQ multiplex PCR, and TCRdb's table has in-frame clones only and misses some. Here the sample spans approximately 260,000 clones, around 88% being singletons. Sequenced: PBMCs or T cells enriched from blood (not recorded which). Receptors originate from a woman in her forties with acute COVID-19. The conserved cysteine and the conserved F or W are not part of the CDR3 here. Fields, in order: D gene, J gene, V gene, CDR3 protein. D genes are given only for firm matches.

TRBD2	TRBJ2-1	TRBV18	ASLRGTSGSRYNEQF
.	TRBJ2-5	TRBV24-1	ATSDSKTSWETQY
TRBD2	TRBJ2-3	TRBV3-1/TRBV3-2	ASSLGLADTDTQY
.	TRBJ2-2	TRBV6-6	ASTPKPGELF
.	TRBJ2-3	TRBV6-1	ASSEGRADTQY
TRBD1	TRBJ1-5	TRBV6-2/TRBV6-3	ASSYSQGAPNQPQH
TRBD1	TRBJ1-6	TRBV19	ASSTGTDDNSPLH
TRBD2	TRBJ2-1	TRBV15	ATSNFTGLASYEQF
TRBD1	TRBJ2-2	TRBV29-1	SAGTENTGELF
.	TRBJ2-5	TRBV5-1	ASSGGTQQETQY
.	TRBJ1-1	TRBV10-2	ASSEPRRTSTEAF
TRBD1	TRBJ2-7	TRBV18	ASSPMTGGGSYEQY
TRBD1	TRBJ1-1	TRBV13	ASSLGGQGDTEAF
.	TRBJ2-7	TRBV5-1	ASSAPGSYEQY
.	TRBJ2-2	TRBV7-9	ASRKTQGSDTGELF
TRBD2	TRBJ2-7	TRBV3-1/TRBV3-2	ASSQREGHEQY
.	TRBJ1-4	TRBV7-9	ASTKQRGEKLF